Listed here is a single T cell receptor (beta chain). Assignment of participants to cohorts was predicated upon participant-reported clinical history. This entry belongs to a study of blood T cell repertoires in COVID-19. How the authors handled the data: From reference gene primer amplification, estimates of nucleated cell counts were derived. TCRdb's table, derived via immunoSEQ multiplex PCR, lists solely in-frame clones and lacks some. That table gives V, J and clone size, and the DNA gave D and trimming. The sample records around 310,000 clones, about nine tenths being singletons. The V gene lost 2 bases and the J gene lost 2 bases, with 18 bases spanning the gap. Germline V CDR1 and CDR2: MNHNS, SASEGT. This CDR3 has 17 amino acids.

This chain links TRBV6-1 with TRBJ2-5; perhaps TRBD1 as D (5 bases). The source is a woman aged 25 to 45 who had recovered from COVID-19. Sequenced sample: PBMCs or T cells enriched from blood (not recorded which). The CDR3 spells CASSEPNRPAWQETQYF. The CDR3, as DNA: TGTGCCAGCAGTGAACCAAACAGGCCCGCCTGGCAAGAGACCCAGTACTTC.